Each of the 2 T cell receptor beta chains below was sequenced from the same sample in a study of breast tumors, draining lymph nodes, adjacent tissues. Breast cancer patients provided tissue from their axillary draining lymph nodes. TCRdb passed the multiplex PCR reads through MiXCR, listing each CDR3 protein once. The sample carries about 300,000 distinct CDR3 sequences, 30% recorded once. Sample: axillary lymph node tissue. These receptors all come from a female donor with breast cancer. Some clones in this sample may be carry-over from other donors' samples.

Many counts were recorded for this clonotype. The CDR3 bases are TGCAGTGCTAGGGTAATAGTTACAGATACGCAGTATTTT. This sequence encodes CSARVIVTDTQYF. This chain uses TRBV20-1 with TRBJ2-3, with no clear D. This CDR3 has 13 residues. V lost 3 bases, J lost 3 bases, and 10 bases lay in between. Germline loops: CDR1 DFQATT, CDR2 SNEGSKA (reference sequence).

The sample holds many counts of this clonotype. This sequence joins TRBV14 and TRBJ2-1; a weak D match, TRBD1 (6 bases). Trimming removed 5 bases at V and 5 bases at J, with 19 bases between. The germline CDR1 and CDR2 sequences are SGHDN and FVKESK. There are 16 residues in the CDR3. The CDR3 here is CASSEVDRLLNNEQFF. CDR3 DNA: TGTGCCAGCAGCGAAGTAGACAGGCTCCTAAACAATGAGCAGTTCTTC. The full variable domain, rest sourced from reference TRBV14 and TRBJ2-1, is EAGVTQFPSHSVIEKGQTVTLRCDPISGHDNLYWYRRVMGKEIKFLLHFVKESKQDESGMPNNRFLAERTGGTYSTLKVQPAELEDSGVYFCASSEVDRLLNNEQFFGPGTRLTVL.